A selection of T cell receptor beta chains follows, all from one sample in a study of blood T cell repertoires in COVID-19. Data came from immunoSEQ multiplex PCR; TCRdb stores just in-frame clones and leaves some out. This table holds about 270,000 clones, around nine tenths found once. Material for sequencing was peripheral blood. All receptors derive from a man between 40 and 49 years old with active or convalescent COVID-19. The CDR3 runs from the conserved cysteine through the conserved F or W. Each record gives: clone size, J gene, V gene, D gene, CDR3 protein, CDR3 DNA. D genes are given only for firm matches. The size field is filled for only some rows; it gives once, few, many or a size class.

>once|TRBJ1-6|TRBV2|TRBD1
CASTPGQGPSNSPLHF
TGTGCCAGCACCCCGGGACAGGGCCCTAGTAATTCACCCCTCCACTTT
>NA|TRBJ1-4|TRBV28|NA
CASSLVVTTNEKLFF
TGTGCCAGCAGTTTAGTAGTGACAACTAATGAAAAACTGTTTTTT
>NA|TRBJ2-1|TRBV4-2|NA
CASSQTALEAYYNEQFF
TGTGCCAGCAGCCAAACTGCCCTCGAAGCATATTACAATGAGCAGTTCTTC
>NA|TRBJ1-6|TRBV12-5|TRBD1
CASGLGGPRTGVDSPLHF
TGTGCTAGTGGTTTGGGGGGCCCCCGGACAGGGGTGGATTCACCCCTCCACTTT
>NA|TRBJ1-5|TRBV9|TRBD1
CASSVGTEPFQPQHF
TGTGCCAGCAGCGTCGGGACAGAACCCTTTCAGCCCCAGCATTTT
>few|TRBJ2-6|TRBV5-1|NA
CASSAGTPGANVLTF
TGCGCCAGCAGCGCCGGGACTCCTGGGGCCAACGTCCTGACTTTC
>NA|TRBJ1-1|TRBV29-1|TRBD1
CSVRQGSKTEAFF
TGCAGCGTAAGACAGGGATCTAAGACTGAAGCTTTCTTT
>NA|TRBJ1-1|TRBV28|NA
CATVGGASNTEAFF
TGTGCCACCGTAGGCGGGGCGTCGAACACTGAAGCTTTCTTT
>NA|TRBJ2-7|TRBV6-5|TRBD2
CASSYSTGLGGEQYF
TGTGCCAGCAGTTACTCCACAGGACTAGGTGGCGAGCAGTACTTC
>NA|TRBJ2-7|TRBV3-1/TRBV3-2|TRBD1
CASSQGHPSGTGFRYEQYF
TGTGCCAGCAGCCAAGGCCACCCCTCCGGGACAGGGTTTCGGTACGAGCAGTACTTC
>NA|TRBJ2-2|TRBV3-1/TRBV3-2|NA
CASGQGWNTGELFF
TGTGCCAGCGGTCAGGGTTGGAACACCGGGGAGCTGTTTTTT
>NA|TRBJ2-5|TRBV5-1|NA
CASSPGLQRSETQYF
TGCGCCAGCAGCCCGGGACTCCAAAGGTCGGAGACCCAGTACTTC
>NA|TRBJ1-2|TRBV29-1|NA
CSVDTNYGYTF
TGCAGCGTTGACACTAACTATGGCTACACCTTC
>NA|TRBJ1-1|TRBV5-6|NA
CASSFTGYTEAFF
TGTGCCAGCAGCTTCACAGGATACACTGAAGCTTTCTTT
>NA|TRBJ1-5|TRBV2|TRBD1
CASSAGTGFGNQPQHF
TGTGCCAGCAGTGCCGGGACAGGGTTTGGAAATCAGCCCCAGCATTTT
>NA|TRBJ1-1|TRBV28|NA
CASSPTGHEAFF
TGTGCCAGCAGCCCAACAGGGCACGAAGCTTTCTTT
>NA|TRBJ1-3|TRBV9|NA
CASSVELVGNTIYF
TGTGCCAGCAGCGTAGAACTGGTTGGAAACACCATATATTTT
>many|TRBJ1-5|TRBV5-1|TRBD1
CASSLVPGGQQPQHF
TGCGCCAGCAGCTTGGTACCAGGGGGACAACAGCCCCAGCATTTT
>NA|TRBJ2-5|TRBV20-1|TRBD2
CSGLAEETQYF
TGCAGTGGACTAGCGGAAGAGACCCAGTACTTC
>few|TRBJ2-7|TRBV10-3|NA
CATQQGGGTIYEQYF
TGTGCCACCCAACAGGGAGGGGGGACTATCTACGAGCAGTACTTC
>NA|TRBJ2-3|TRBV5-4|NA
CASSLAGEDTQYF
TGTGCCAGCAGCTTGGCGGGGGAGGATACGCAGTATTTT
>NA|TRBJ1-5|TRBV28|NA
CASTHLGGQPQHF
TGTGCCAGCACCCATTTGGGAGGGCAGCCCCAGCATTTT
>NA|TRBJ2-7|TRBV28|NA
CASSIPSVYEQYF
TGTGCCAGCAGTATCCCTAGCGTCTACGAGCAGTACTTC
>NA|TRBJ2-7|TRBV5-1|NA
CASSPHQGYEQYF
TGCGCCAGCAGCCCCCACCAGGGCTACGAGCAGTACTTC
>NA|TRBJ2-2|TRBV5-1|NA
CASRRTANTGELFF
TGCGCCAGCAGGCGGACAGCGAACACCGGGGAGCTGTTTTTT
>NA|TRBJ2-1|TRBV10-1|NA
CASSGGGEQFF
TGCGCCAGCAGTGGAGGGGGTGAGCAGTTCTTC